One and the same sample provided the 15 T cell receptor beta chains below, sequenced in a study of identical twins. TCRdb re-analysed the 5' RACE reads in MiXCR, keeping a single row per CDR3 protein. Of some 1,600,000 distinct CDR3 sequences detected, less than 40% appear once; the ten largest clones hold less than 0.35%. The sequencing input was cord blood. Receptor source: a newborn girl in good health.

This chain links TRBV20-1 with TRBJ1-4, with 11 bases lining up with TRBD1. Losses at the gene ends were 5 bases for V and 8 bases for J; bases not matched to a gene: 7. This CDR3 has 14 amino acids. Germline V gives CDR1 DFQATT, CDR2 SNEGSKA (reference sequence). CDR3 nucleotides: TGCAGTGCTGGACAGGGGGCGGTTGGGGAAAAACTGTTTTTT. Translating gives CSAGQGAVGEKLFF.

The DNA of the CDR3 is TGTGCCAGCAGACCCCTCCGGGAAATCCCGGAGACCCAGTACTTC. This codes for CASRPLREIPETQYF. The chain links TRBV7-8 to TRBJ2-7; TRBD2 is a possible D gene (5 bases). TRBJ2-5 explains the end of the DNA better; the J call may be wrong. Germline assignment: CDR1 SGHVS and CDR2 FQNEAQ. The CDR3 contains 15 residues.

The chain has TRBV6-5 and TRBJ1-1; 9 nucleotides agree with TRBD1. Germline-derived CDR1 and CDR2 are MNHEY and SVGAGI. The trim removed 2 bases at V and 7 bases at J, leaving 5 bases unmatched. CDR3 size: 14 residues. The CDR3 DNA is TGTGCCAGCAGTTACGACAGGGGGTTTAGTGAAGCTTTCTTT. The encoded protein is CASSYDRGFSEAFF.

This clonotype appeared once. V gene TRBV5-1 combines with J gene TRBJ2-2; 11 nucleotides align to TRBD2. The V and J ends lost 0 bases and 1 base, in that order; junction bases with no gene match: 8. This CDR3 contains 19 residues. Germline CDR1 is SGHRS and CDR2 is YFSETQ. CDR3 DNA: TGCGCCAGCAGCTTGGTGGGCCCCGGGACTAGCGGGAACACCGGGGAGCTGTTTTTT. Translation: CASSLVGPGTSGNTGELFF.

This clonotype was seen only a few times. V gene TRBV20-1 combines with J gene TRBJ1-5; perhaps TRBD1 as D (5 bases). Trimming left V 5 bases short and J 11 bases short, with 16 bases between. The CDR3 runs to 12 residues. The germline V gene encodes CDR1 DFQATT and CDR2 SNEGSKA (reference sequence). In DNA, the CDR3 is TGCAGTGCTCCTCGAGGGGTCTCGACCCAGCATTTT. It translates to CSAPRGVSTQHF.

The CDR3 DNA reads TGCAGTGCGACACCTGGGAGTAGCTCCTACGAGCAGTACTTC. Translating gives CSATPGSSSYEQYF. The chain joins TRBV20-1 to TRBJ2-7, with a weak D call TRBD2 (5 bases). Trimming shortened V by 6 bases and J by 0 bases, and 15 bases separated the two germline ends. CDR3 length: 14 residues. CDR1 and CDR2 from the germline V gene are DFQATT and SNEGSKA (reference sequence).

The chain is built from TRBV20-1 and TRBJ1-4; 9 bases are shared with TRBD1. From germline, CDR1 is DFQATT and CDR2 SNEGSKA (reference sequence). There are 14 residues in the CDR3. Germline trimming cut 1 base from V and 8 bases from J; bases unmatched to any gene: 5. The CDR3 DNA sequence: TGCAGTGCTAGAGCTGGACAGGGGAAGGAAAAACTGTTTTTT. As protein: CSARAGQGKEKLFF.

The chain couples TRBV5-1 to TRBJ2-1, with no clear D. The DNA end lines up better with TRBJ2-7; the J call may be wrong. The CDR3 covers 14 residues. CDR1 is SGHRS and CDR2 is YFSETQ in the germline V gene. The CDR3 loop is CASSLEPPYNEQYF. The CDR3, as DNA: TGCGCCAGCAGCTTGGAGCCACCCTACAATGAGCAGTACTTC.

This clonotype was detected a few times. The chain is built from TRBV10-1 and TRBJ2-1; a weak D match, TRBD2 (6 bases). V was cut by 0 bases and J by 0 bases, with 15 bases left in between. Germline CDR1 is WNHNN and CDR2 is SYGVQD (reference sequence). The CDR3 sequence is 18 residues long. Written as DNA, the CDR3 is TGCGCCAGCAGTGAGTCCACTAGCCCCAGGAGCTCCTACAATGAGCAGTTCTTC. It encodes CASSESTSPRSSYNEQFF.

This clonotype was counted between two and nine times. The CDR3 loop is CSVEALTYTDTQYF. The CDR3 bases are TGCAGCGTTGAAGCTCTCACTTACACAGATACGCAGTATTTT. The chain has TRBV29-1 and TRBJ2-3; D is undetermined. CDR3 length: 14 amino acids. V lost 1 base, J lost 2 bases, and 10 bases lay in between. The germline gives CDR1 SQVTM, CDR2 ANQGSEA.

This clonotype occurred a few times. This chain joins TRBV28 and TRBJ2-5, with a tentative D call TRBD1 (6 bases). V gave up 8 bases and J gave up 4 bases, with 17 bases separating them. Germline V gene sequence: CDR1 MDHEN, CDR2 SYDVKM. The CDR3 spans 14 residues. The CDR3 bases are TGTGCCAGCGGAAACACAGGGCTCCGAGAGACCCAGTACTTC. It specifies CASGNTGLRETQYF. Complete variable domain (other parts from reference TRBV28 and TRBJ2-5): DVKVTQSSRYLVKRTGEKVFLECVQDMDHENMFWYRQDPGLGLRLIYFSYDVKMKEKGDIPEGYSVSREKKERFSLILESASTNQTSMYLCASGNTGLRETQYFGPGTRLLVL.

The rearrangement links TRBV7-9 to TRBJ2-7; 13 bases agree with TRBD2. Germline V gene data show CDR1 as SEHNR and CDR2 as FQNEAQ (reference sequence). V gave up 0 bases and J gave up 1 base; unmatched junction bases: 6. The CDR3 spans 18 residues. The CDR3 here is CASSLAGTSGMGSYEQYF. CDR3 DNA: TGTGCCAGCAGCTTAGCCGGGACTAGCGGGATGGGATCCTACGAGCAGTACTTC.

The chain uses TRBV20-1 and TRBJ2-7; the D gene could be TRBD1 or TRBD2 (6 bases each). This CDR3 comprises 13 residues. V was shortened by 5 bases and J by 1 base, with 12 bases between the two germline ends. Germline assignment: CDR1 DFQATT and CDR2 SNEGSKA (reference sequence). The DNA of the CDR3 is TGCAGTGCTGTGGGGGGCTTTTCCTACGAGCAGTACTTC. Translated: CSAVGGFSYEQYF.

This clonotype was detected a few times. The chain couples TRBV18 to TRBJ2-1; D not resolved. The CDR3 loop spans 15 amino acids. Germline CDR1 KGHSH, CDR2 LQKENI. The germline V and J ends were trimmed by 2 bases and 5 bases, with 13 bases remaining between them. This CDR3 reads CASSPNIVGDNEQFF. CDR3 DNA: TGTGCCAGCTCACCAAATATTGTGGGTGACAATGAGCAGTTCTTC.

The rearrangement uses TRBV29-1 and TRBJ1-1; D gene uncertain. The CDR3 contains 8 residues. Germline values: CDR1 SQVTM, CDR2 ANQGSEA. V was trimmed by 7 bases and J by 8 bases, leaving 5 bases between them. The CDR3 sequence: CSAGEAFF. The CDR3 nucleotides read TGCAGCGCGGGGGAAGCTTTCTTT.